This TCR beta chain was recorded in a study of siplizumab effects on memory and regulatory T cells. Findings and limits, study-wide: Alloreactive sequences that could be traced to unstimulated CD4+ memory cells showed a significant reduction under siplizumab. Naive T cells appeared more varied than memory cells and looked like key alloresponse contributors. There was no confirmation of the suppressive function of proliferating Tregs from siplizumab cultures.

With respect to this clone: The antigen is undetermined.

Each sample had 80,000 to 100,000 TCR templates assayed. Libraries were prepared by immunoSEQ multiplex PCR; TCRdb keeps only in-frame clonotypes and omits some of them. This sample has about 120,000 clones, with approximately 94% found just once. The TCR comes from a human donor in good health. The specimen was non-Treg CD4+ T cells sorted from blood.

CDR3 in amino acids: CASSLATSGHNEQYF. The CDR3 DNA is TGTGCCAGCAGCTTAGCGACTAGCGGGCACAACGAGCAGTACTTC. The gene calls are TRBV7-2 and TRBJ2-7; 10 bases align to TRBD2. The CDR3 contains 15 residues. V trimming: 0 bases; J trimming: 5 bases; junction bases outside the gene matches: 4. Germline-derived CDR1 and CDR2 are SGHTA and FQGNSA.